Listed below are T cell receptor beta chains from one sample, sequenced in a study of patients and donors after allogeneic stem cell transplantation. TCRdb re-called the RT-PCR reads with MiXCR, one entry per CDR3 protein. The table records approximately 200,000 distinct CDR3 sequences, 38% of them present only once. The sequencing sample was made of blood, either unsorted or a sorted T cell fraction (not recorded which). The source is a human donor who was either an allogeneic HSCT recipient or a stem cell or donor lymphocyte infusion donor (not recorded which). It is not recorded whose cells these are; they may come from a transplant donor. Each CDR3 is given with its conserved first and last residue. A D gene is named only where the DNA matches it firmly. Clone size is given for some rows only: seen once, a few or many times, or a class if the clone is expanded.

D gene | J gene | clone size | V gene | CDR3 protein | CDR3 DNA
NA | TRBJ2-3 | NA | TRBV6-5 | CASSYSPYLGSRVDTQYF | TGTGCCAGCAGTTACTCCCCCTATTTGGGGTCGCGAGTGGATACGCAGTATTTT
TRBD1 | TRBJ2-3 | NA | TRBV2 | CASSEDRGRTDTQYF | TGTGCCAGCAGTGAAGACAGGGGGCGGACAGATACGCAGTATTTT
TRBD1 | TRBJ2-1 | few | TRBV27 | CASSYGTGRNEQFF | TGTGCCAGCAGTTACGGGACAGGGAGGAATGAGCAGTTCTTC
NA | TRBJ1-2 | few | TRBV18 | CASSTGENYGYTF | TGTGCCAGCTCAACCGGAGAGAACTATGGCTACACCTTC
NA | TRBJ1-5 | few | TRBV20-1 | CSAQTAAGAYQPQHF | TGCAGTGCCCAGACAGCCGCCGGGGCTTATCAGCCCCAGCATTTT
NA | TRBJ2-1 | NA | TRBV29-1 | CSVEVYNEQFF | TGCAGCGTTGAAGTTTACAATGAGCAGTTCTTC
TRBD2 | TRBJ2-1 | NA | TRBV20-1 | CSAELAGGHNEQFF | TGCAGTGCTGAGCTAGCGGGGGGCCACAATGAGCAGTTCTTC
NA | TRBJ1-1 | few | TRBV27 | CASSFPQAHGTEAFF | TGTGCCAGCAGTTTCCCCCAGGCCCACGGGACTGAAGCTTTCTTT
TRBD1 | TRBJ1-6 | NA | TRBV5-5 | CASSLSAGGPRAPLHF | TGTGCCAGCAGCTTGTCGGCAGGGGGACCTCGGGCACCCCTCCACTTT
TRBD2 | TRBJ2-2 | few | TRBV6-5 | CASSMTSSNTGELFF | TGTGCCAGCAGTATGACTAGCTCGAACACCGGGGAGCTGTTTTTT
TRBD1 | TRBJ1-2 | few | TRBV27 | CASSPPGQGIEGYTF | TGTGCCAGCAGTCCTCCGGGACAGGGAATTGAGGGCTACACCTTC
NA | TRBJ2-3 | NA | TRBV6-4 | CASSEKVTDTQYF | TGTGCCAGCAGTGAAAAAGTCACAGATACGCAGTATTTT
NA | TRBJ2-2 | NA | TRBV24-1 | CATSDLRTGRTGELFF | TGTGCCACCAGTGATTTGAGAACAGGGAGGACCGGGGAGCTGTTTTTT
NA | TRBJ2-1 | few | TRBV20-1 | CSARDKHSGSYNEQFF | TGCAGTGCTAGAGATAAGCACTCCGGCTCCTACAATGAGCAGTTCTTC
NA | TRBJ1-2 | NA | TRBV29-1 | CSVEDGGNLRNYGYTF | TGCAGCGTTGAAGACGGGGGGAACTTGAGGAACTATGGCTACACCTTC
NA | TRBJ2-1 | few | TRBV5-1 | CASSLGLVGRNEQFF | TGCGCCAGCAGCTTGGGGCTAGTAGGGCGCAATGAGCAGTTCTTC
TRBD1 | TRBJ2-7 | few | TRBV10-3 | CAISPGQGPYEQYF | TGTGCCATCAGCCCGGGACAGGGGCCCTACGAGCAGTACTTC
NA | TRBJ2-3 | NA | TRBV27 | CASIQQGTSTDTQYF | TGTGCCAGCATTCAGCAGGGCACGAGCACAGATACGCAGTATTTT
TRBD2 | TRBJ2-3 | NA | TRBV24-1 | CATSDWFSGGPSTDTQYF | TGTGCCACCAGTGATTGGTTTAGCGGGGGACCTAGCACAGATACGCAGTATTTT
NA | TRBJ1-5 | few | TRBV4-2 | CASSQDAAGANQPQHF | TGTGCCAGCAGCCAAGATGCGGCAGGGGCAAATCAGCCCCAGCATTTT
NA | TRBJ2-7 | NA | TRBV11-1 | CASSRGTVPYEQYF | TGTGCCAGCAGCCGCGGGACAGTCCCTTACGAGCAGTACTTC
NA | TRBJ1-1 | NA | TRBV5-1 | CASSSLGLKNTEAFF | TGCGCCAGCAGCTCCCTGGGCTTGAAGAACACTGAAGCTTTCTTT
TRBD2 | TRBJ2-3 | NA | TRBV5-1 | CASSPITSGKRTDTQYF | TGCGCCAGCAGCCCGATTACTAGCGGAAAACGCACAGATACGCAGTATTTT
TRBD1 | TRBJ2-6 | NA | TRBV20-1 | CSAPPYDRVGANVLTF | TGCAGTGCTCCCCCGTACGACAGGGTGGGAGCCAACGTCCTGACTTTC
NA | TRBJ1-1 | NA | TRBV10-3 | CAISESGWATEAFF | TGTGCCATCAGTGAGTCGGGCTGGGCGACTGAAGCTTTCTTT
NA | TRBJ2-7 | few | TRBV5-5 | CASRYLRRDYEQYF | TGTGCCAGCAGGTACCTTAGGAGGGACTACGAGCAGTACTTC
NA | TRBJ1-1 | NA | TRBV30 | CAWSPEGLNTEAFF | TGTGCCTGGAGCCCCGAGGGCCTCAACACTGAAGCTTTCTTT
TRBD1 | TRBJ2-7 | NA | TRBV6-5 | CASRFPGQGDEQYF | TGTGCCAGCAGGTTTCCGGGACAGGGGGACGAGCAGTACTTC
NA | TRBJ1-5 | NA | TRBV6-6 | CASSYSGANQPQHF | TGTGCCAGCAGTTACTCCGGCGCTAATCAGCCCCAGCATTTT
NA | TRBJ1-1 | NA | TRBV20-1 | CSARRGANTEAFF | TGCAGTGCTAGACGGGGGGCAAACACTGAAGCTTTCTTT
NA | TRBJ1-1 | NA | TRBV18 | CASNSKPSGNTEAFF | TGTGCCAGCAATTCGAAACCCTCAGGAAACACTGAAGCTTTCTTT
TRBD1 | TRBJ2-1 | NA | TRBV27 | CASIKGQGANNEQFF | TGTGCCAGCATCAAGGGGCAGGGGGCCAACAATGAGCAGTTCTTC